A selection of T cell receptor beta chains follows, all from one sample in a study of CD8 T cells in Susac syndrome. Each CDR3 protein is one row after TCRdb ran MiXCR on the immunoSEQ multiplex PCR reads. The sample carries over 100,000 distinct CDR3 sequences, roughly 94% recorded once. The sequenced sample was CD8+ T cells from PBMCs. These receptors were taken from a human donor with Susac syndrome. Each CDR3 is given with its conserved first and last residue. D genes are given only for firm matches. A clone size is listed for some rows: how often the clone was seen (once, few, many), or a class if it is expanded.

TGTGCCAGCAGCTGGTCGGGGTCGGGGGATCAGCCCCAGCATTTT	CASSWSGSGDQPQHF	.	TRBV7-2	TRBJ1-5	.
TGTGCCAGCAGCGTAGATGAACTAGCGGTGCAAGAGACCCAGTACTTC	CASSVDELAVQETQYF	.	TRBV9	TRBJ2-5	TRBD2
TGTGCCAGCCGGGAGAATCAGCCCCAGCATTTT	CASRENQPQHF	.	TRBV7-9	TRBJ1-5	.
TGCAGCGTAGATGGGGTAGATACGCAGTATTTT	CSVDGVDTQYF	.	TRBV29-1	TRBJ2-3	.
TGCAGGGCGGACAGGGCTAACAATGAGCAGTTCTTC	CRADRANNEQFF	.	TRBV29-1	TRBJ2-1	TRBD1
TGTGCCTGGAGTGCCGGACCCTACGAGCAGTACTTC	CAWSAGPYEQYF	.	TRBV30	TRBJ2-7	.
TGTGCCAGCAGTTTAACTAGCGGGGACTCCTACAATGAGCAGTTCTTC	CASSLTSGDSYNEQFF	.	TRBV28	TRBJ2-1	TRBD2
TGTGCCAGCAGTGAAGGGGCGGGCAGGAACATTCAGTACTTC	CASSEGAGRNIQYF	.	TRBV25-1	TRBJ2-4	.
TGTGCCAGCAGTACCGACAGGGGGCGAGGAGAGACCCAGTACTTC	CASSTDRGRGETQYF	.	TRBV6-2/TRBV6-3	TRBJ2-5	TRBD1
TGTGCCAGCAGCCCGTGGGACAGGGGACCGGAGACCCAGTACTTC	CASSPWDRGPETQYF	.	TRBV9	TRBJ2-5	TRBD1
TGTGCCAGCAGCCCCCGGGACACCTTCTACGAGCAGTACTTC	CASSPRDTFYEQYF	once	TRBV7-9	TRBJ2-7	.
TGTGCCAGCAGTTACGGCCTAAACACCGGGGAGCTGTTTTTT	CASSYGLNTGELFF	.	TRBV6-5	TRBJ2-2	.
TGCAGTGCTCGAGTTCCGAACACCGGGGAGCTGTTTTTT	CSARVPNTGELFF	.	TRBV20-1	TRBJ2-2	.
TGTGCCAGCAGCCCTCGACAGGGGATCGAGTACGAGCAGTACTTC	CASSPRQGIEYEQYF	.	TRBV12-3/TRBV12-4	TRBJ2-7	TRBD1
TGTGCCAGCAGTCCCGCTAATGGTCCAAGCTATGTTGAGACCCAGTACTTC	CASSPANGPSYVETQYF	.	TRBV27	TRBJ2-5	.
TGTGCCAGCAGCCCACCACGGGGGGTTAGCAATCAGCCCCAGCATTTT	CASSPPRGVSNQPQHF	.	TRBV7-9	TRBJ1-5	.
TGTGCCAGCAGTTTAATTAGGTACGAGCAGTACTTC	CASSLIRYEQYF	few	TRBV12-3/TRBV12-4	TRBJ2-7	.
TGTGCCAGCAGCCAAGAAAGGCATCCCTCCTACAATGAGCAGTTCTTC	CASSQERHPSYNEQFF	.	TRBV4-2	TRBJ2-1	.
TGTGCCAGCAGTCCCCAGGGGGGAACTAATGAAAAACTGTTTTTT	CASSPQGGTNEKLFF	.	TRBV12-3/TRBV12-4	TRBJ1-4	TRBD1
TGTGCCAGAAGAGGGCCAAGGTCCTCCTACGAGCAGTACTTC	CARRGPRSSYEQYF	.	TRBV12-3/TRBV12-4	TRBJ2-7	.
TGTGCCAGCAGTTACCCGACAGAGTACGAGCAGTACTTC	CASSYPTEYEQYF	.	TRBV6-2/TRBV6-3	TRBJ2-7	.
TGCGCCAGCAGCCAAGGGCCTAAGGTCTACGAGCAGTACTTC	CASSQGPKVYEQYF	.	TRBV4-1	TRBJ2-7	.
TGTGCCACCAGCAGAGACTTCGAGGGCGACTACGAGCAGTACTTC	CATSRDFEGDYEQYF	.	TRBV15	TRBJ2-7	.
TGTGCCTGGAGTGTAGACTATGGCTACACCTTC	CAWSVDYGYTF	.	TRBV30	TRBJ1-2	.
TGCAGCGTTGAACCCCGCGGGCGCGCTGAAGCTTTCTTT	CSVEPRGRAEAFF	.	TRBV29-1	TRBJ1-1	.
TGCGCCAGCAGCGAGGGACAGGGAGCCAAAAACATTCAGTACTTC	CASSEGQGAKNIQYF	.	TRBV4-1	TRBJ2-4	TRBD1
TGTGCCAGCAGTTTCAGGGGGGCGTCTGAAGCTTTCTTT	CASSFRGASEAFF	.	TRBV27	TRBJ1-1	TRBD1
TGCGCCAGCAGCCAAGAGTACGAGCAGTACTTC	CASSQEYEQYF	.	TRBV4-3	TRBJ2-7	.
TGTGCCAGTAAAATACAGGGGGCCGCAGAGACCCAGTACTTC	CASKIQGAAETQYF	.	TRBV6-5	TRBJ2-5	TRBD1
TGTGCCAGCAGCGTAGTGACTAGTAGAATCAATGAGCAGTTCTTC	CASSVVTSRINEQFF	.	TRBV9	TRBJ2-1	.
TGTGCCAGCAGCCCTCAAGCTAACTATGGCTACACCTTC	CASSPQANYGYTF	.	TRBV12-3/TRBV12-4	TRBJ1-2	.
TGTGCCAGCAGCCCAGGACTAGCGGGGGGCCCCTACAATGAGCAGTTCTTC	CASSPGLAGGPYNEQFF	.	TRBV5-5	TRBJ2-1	TRBD2
TGTGCCAGCAGACAAGATAAAAGCTCTGGGGCCAACGTCCTGACTTTC	CASRQDKSSGANVLTF	.	TRBV6-2/TRBV6-3	TRBJ2-6	.
TGTGCCAGCAGCCAACAGGATAACTACGAGCAGTACTTC	CASSQQDNYEQYF	.	TRBV3-1	TRBJ2-7	.
TGCAGTGCTAGAGCCCTAGGGGTGAGCTCCTACAATGAGCAGTTCTTC	CSARALGVSSYNEQFF	.	TRBV20-1	TRBJ2-1	.
TGCAGCGTTGGTTGGAGGGGTGGCTACACCTTC	CSVGWRGGYTF	.	TRBV29-1	TRBJ1-2	.
TGTGCCAGCAGCACCCTAGATACGCAGTATTTT	CASSTLDTQYF	.	TRBV9	TRBJ2-3	.
TGCAGCGTTGAGGGCACTGAAGCTTTCTTT	CSVEGTEAFF	.	TRBV29-1	TRBJ1-1	.
TGTGCCAGCAGCGACAGGGTCTCGGATGAGCAGTTCTTC	CASSDRVSDEQFF	.	TRBV9	TRBJ2-1	.
TGTGCCTGGAGTGTAGAGGGTTGGAACACTGAAGCTTTCTTT	CAWSVEGWNTEAFF	.	TRBV30	TRBJ1-1	.
TGCAGCGTTCGGGACAGGGCCTACGAGCAGTACTTC	CSVRDRAYEQYF	.	TRBV29-1	TRBJ2-7	TRBD1
TGTGCCAGCAGCCATTCAGGAAGTTCGGAAAAACTGTTTTTT	CASSHSGSSEKLFF	once	TRBV7-9	TRBJ1-4	.
TGTGCCAGCAGCGCGCCGGGACTAGGAGGCACAGATACGCAGTATTTT	CASSAPGLGGTDTQYF	.	TRBV9	TRBJ2-3	TRBD2
TGTGCCAGCAGCCCTGGGACAGTCCAAGAGACCCAGTACTTC	CASSPGTVQETQYF	.	TRBV12-3/TRBV12-4	TRBJ2-5	TRBD1
TGTGCCTGGAGTCTATTACCCAGGACGGAAACTAACTATGGCTACACCTTC	CAWSLLPRTETNYGYTF	.	TRBV30	TRBJ1-2	.
TGTGCCAGCAGCCAAGATGGGGGACTAGGCACAGATACGCAGTATTTT	CASSQDGGLGTDTQYF	.	TRBV14	TRBJ2-3	TRBD2